The 7 T cell receptor beta chains below all came from one sample that was sequenced in a study of T-cell memory formation after mild COVID-19. TCRdb fed the 5' RACE reads into MiXCR, producing one record per CDR3 protein. Of about 560,000 distinct CDR3 sequences listed, 17% are singletons. Sequenced: PBMCs or a T cell subset sorted from them (not recorded which). The origin of the receptors is an adult woman who had mild COVID-19 (a few samples of this study predate the infection). Cell type and time point are not known.

This chain uses TRBV6-6 with TRBJ1-2; a weak D match, TRBD1 (5 bases). This CDR3 has 13 amino acids. Trimming removed 10 bases from V and 6 bases from J, with 18 bases in between. The V gene's germline CDR1 is MNHNY and CDR2 SVGAGI (reference sequence). The CDR3 DNA is TGTGCCACCGAACAGGACATCAAGGATGGCTACACCTTC. The encoded protein is CATEQDIKDGYTF.

V and J are TRBV3-1 and TRBJ1-2, with 8 bases lining up with TRBD1. Germline V CDR1 and CDR2: LGHDT, YNNKEL (reference sequence). Trimming removed 5 bases from V and 7 bases from J; junction bases left unmatched: 15. The CDR3 has 16 residues. The DNA of the CDR3 is TGTGCCAGCAGCGATCCCGCCGGACAGGGTCCATTTGGCTACACCTTC. It is translated as CASSDPAGQGPFGYTF. The complete variable domain, with remaining parts taken from reference TRBV3-1 and TRBJ1-2, reads DTAVSQTPKYLVTQMGNDKSIKCEQNLGHDTMYWYKQDSKKFLKIMFSYNNKELIINETVPNRFSPKSPDKAHLNLHINSLELGDSAVYFCASSDPAGQGPFGYTFGSGTRLTVV.

The chain couples TRBV30 to TRBJ2-1; D unclear. Deletions cut 2 bases from V and 8 bases from J, with 4 bases between. The CDR3 runs to 10 residues. Germline V gives CDR1 GTSNPN, CDR2 SVGIG (reference sequence). The CDR3: CAWSRDEQFF. In DNA, the CDR3 is TGTGCCTGGAGTAGAGATGAGCAGTTCTTC.

The V and J genes are TRBV12-3 or TRBV12-4 and TRBJ1-2; tentative D call: TRBD1 (6 bases). V was pared by 6 bases and J by 4 bases, with 15 bases between. The CDR3 length is 14 residues. As DNA, the CDR3 is TGTGCCAGCAGCCTATACGGGGGCGGCTATGGCTACACCTTC. It yields the protein CASSLYGGGYGYTF.

V is TRBV9 and J is TRBJ1-3, with D perhaps TRBD1 (6 bases). Germline V gene lookup returns CDR1 SGDLS and CDR2 YYNGEE. V was shortened by 6 bases and J by 0 bases, with 19 bases between the two germline ends. This CDR3 spans 17 amino acids. Written as DNA, the CDR3 is TGTGCCAGCAAGCCAGGGACACCTCTATCCTCTGGAAACACCATATATTTT. It codes for CASKPGTPLSSGNTIYF.

The V gene is TRBV5-1, the J gene TRBJ1-4; D is uncertain. Germline CDR1 reads SGHRS; CDR2 reads YFSETQ. The CDR3 length is 16 residues. The V gene lost 0 bases and the J gene lost 8 bases, with 17 bases spanning the gap. CDR3 loop: CASSLAGPSGEEKLFF. The CDR3 nucleotides are TGCGCCAGCAGCTTGGCCGGACCCAGCGGAGAAGAAAAACTGTTTTTT. The variable domain in full, with the rest retrieved from reference TRBV5-1 and TRBJ1-4, is KAGVTQTPRYLIKTRGQQVTLSCSPISGHRSVSWYQQTPGQGLQFLFEYFSETQRNKGNFPGRFSGRQFSNSRSEMNVSTLELGDSALYLCASSLAGPSGEEKLFFGSGTQLSVL.

The V gene is TRBV29-1, the J gene TRBJ2-7; D unresolved. The V gene lost 4 bases and the J gene lost 0 bases, with 13 bases spanning the gap. Germline CDR1 is SQVTM and CDR2 is ANQGSEA. The length of the CDR3 is 14 residues. The CDR3 DNA reads TGCAGCGTTGTGAAGGGCCCAAGCTCCTACGAGCAGTACTTC. Its protein product is CSVVKGPSSYEQYF.